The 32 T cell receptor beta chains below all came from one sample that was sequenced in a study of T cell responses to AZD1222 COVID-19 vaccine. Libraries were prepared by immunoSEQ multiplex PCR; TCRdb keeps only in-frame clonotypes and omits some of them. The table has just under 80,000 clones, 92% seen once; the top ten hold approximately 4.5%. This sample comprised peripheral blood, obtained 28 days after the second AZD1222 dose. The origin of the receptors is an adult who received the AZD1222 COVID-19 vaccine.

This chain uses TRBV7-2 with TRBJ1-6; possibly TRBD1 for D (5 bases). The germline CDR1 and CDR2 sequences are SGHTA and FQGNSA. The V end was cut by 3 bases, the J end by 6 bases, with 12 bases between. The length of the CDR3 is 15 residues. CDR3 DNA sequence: TGTGCCAGCAGCTTGGCGGGGCCCCCTAATTCACCCCTCCACTTT. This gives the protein CASSLAGPPNSPLHF.

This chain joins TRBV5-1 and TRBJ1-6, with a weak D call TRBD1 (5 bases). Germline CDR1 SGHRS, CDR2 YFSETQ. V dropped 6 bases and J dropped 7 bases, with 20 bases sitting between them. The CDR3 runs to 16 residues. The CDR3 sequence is CASTPVAGNSNSPLHF. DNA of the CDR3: TGCGCCAGCACCCCGGTGGCAGGGAATTCGAATTCACCCCTCCACTTT.

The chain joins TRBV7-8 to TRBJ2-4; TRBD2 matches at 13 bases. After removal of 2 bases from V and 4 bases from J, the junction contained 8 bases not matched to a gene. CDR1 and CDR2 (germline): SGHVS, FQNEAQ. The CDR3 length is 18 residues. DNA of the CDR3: TGTGCCAGCAGCTTACGGGGGACTAGCGGGATGGGAAAAAACATTCAGTACTTC. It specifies CASSLRGTSGMGKNIQYF.

The CDR3 spells CASSVQGSIQPQHF. In DNA form, the CDR3 reads TGTGCCAGTAGTGTACAGGGGAGTATTCAGCCCCAGCATTTT. The rearrangement uses TRBV19 and TRBJ1-5; 7 bases map to TRBD1. The ends lost 5 bases at V and 6 bases at J; junction bases unmatched: 7. Germline V lookup: CDR1 LNHDA, CDR2 SQIVND (reference sequence). The CDR3 sequence is 14 residues long. Full variable domain (remainder filled in from reference TRBV19 and TRBJ1-5): DGGITQSPKYLFRKEGQNVTLSCEQNLNHDAMYWYRQDPGQGLRLIYYSQIVNDFQKGDIAEGYSVSREKKESFPLTVTSAQKNPTAFYLCASSVQGSIQPQHFGDGTRLSIL.

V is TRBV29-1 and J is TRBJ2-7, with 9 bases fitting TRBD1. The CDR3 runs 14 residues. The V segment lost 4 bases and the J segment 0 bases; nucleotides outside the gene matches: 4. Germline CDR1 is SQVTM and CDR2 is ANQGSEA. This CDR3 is CSVAATGGSYEQYF. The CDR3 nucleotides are TGCAGCGTTGCCGCGACAGGGGGCTCCTACGAGCAGTACTTC.

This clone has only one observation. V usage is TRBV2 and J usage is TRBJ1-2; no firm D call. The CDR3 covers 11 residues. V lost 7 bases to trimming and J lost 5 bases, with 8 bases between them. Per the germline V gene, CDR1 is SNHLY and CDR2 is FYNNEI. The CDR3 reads CASIVQYGYTF. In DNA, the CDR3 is TGTGCCAGCATTGTACAGTATGGCTACACCTTC.

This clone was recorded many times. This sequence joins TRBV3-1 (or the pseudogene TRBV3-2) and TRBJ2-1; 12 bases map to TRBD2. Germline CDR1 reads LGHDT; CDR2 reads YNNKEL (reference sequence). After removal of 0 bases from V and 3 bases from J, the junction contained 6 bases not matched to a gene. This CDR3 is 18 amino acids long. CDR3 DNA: TGTGCCAGCAGCCAAGAACCCGGACTAGCGGGAAGCTACAATGAGCAGTTCTTC. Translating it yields CASSQEPGLAGSYNEQFF.

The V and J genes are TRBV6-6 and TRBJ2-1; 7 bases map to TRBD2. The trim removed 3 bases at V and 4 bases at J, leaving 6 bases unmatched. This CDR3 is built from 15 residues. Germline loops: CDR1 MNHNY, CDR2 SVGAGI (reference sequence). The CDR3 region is CASSYSSGTYNEQFF. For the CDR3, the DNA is TGTGCCAGCAGTTATTCGAGCGGGACGTACAATGAGCAGTTCTTC.

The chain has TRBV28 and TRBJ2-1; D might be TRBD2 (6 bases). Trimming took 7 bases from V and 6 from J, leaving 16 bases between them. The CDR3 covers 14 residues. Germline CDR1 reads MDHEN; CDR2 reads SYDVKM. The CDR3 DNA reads TGTGCCAGCAATCTAAACGGGAGTCCCAATGAGCAGTTCTTC. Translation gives CASNLNGSPNEQFF.

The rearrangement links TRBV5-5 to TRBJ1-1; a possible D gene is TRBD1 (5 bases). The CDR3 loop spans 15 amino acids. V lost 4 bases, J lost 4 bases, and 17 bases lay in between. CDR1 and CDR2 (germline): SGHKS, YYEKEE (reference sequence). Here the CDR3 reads CASSPDGAVGTEAFF. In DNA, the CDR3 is TGTGCCAGCAGCCCAGACGGGGCAGTTGGCACTGAAGCTTTCTTT.

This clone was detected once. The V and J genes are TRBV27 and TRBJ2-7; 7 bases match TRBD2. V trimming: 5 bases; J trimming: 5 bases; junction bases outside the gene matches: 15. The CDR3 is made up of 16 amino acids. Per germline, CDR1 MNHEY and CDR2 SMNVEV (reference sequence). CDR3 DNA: TGTGCCAGCAGTCCCGGTCTGGGGGAGGGCTTGCACGAGCAGTACTTC. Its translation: CASSPGLGEGLHEQYF.

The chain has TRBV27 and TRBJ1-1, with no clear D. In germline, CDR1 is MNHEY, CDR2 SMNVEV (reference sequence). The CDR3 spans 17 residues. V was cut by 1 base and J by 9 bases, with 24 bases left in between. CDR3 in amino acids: CASSLYQSGSANFKAFF. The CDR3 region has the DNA TGTGCCAGCAGTTTATACCAATCCGGGTCCGCTAATTTCAAAGCTTTCTTT.

In DNA, the CDR3 is TGTGCCAGTAGTATGGCCAGCGGGAGGGCAGGGGAGCAGTTCTTC. It specifies CASSMASGRAGEQFF. This chain joins TRBV19 and TRBJ2-1; 10 bases line up with TRBD2. CDR1 LNHDA and CDR2 SQIVND come from the germline V gene (reference sequence). With 3 bases clipped from V and 10 bases from J, the junction kept 9 bases outside the gene matches. CDR3 length equals 15 residues.

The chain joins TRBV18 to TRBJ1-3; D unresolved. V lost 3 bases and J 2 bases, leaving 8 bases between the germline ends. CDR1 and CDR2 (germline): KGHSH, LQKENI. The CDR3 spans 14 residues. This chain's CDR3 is CASSPRHAGNTIYF. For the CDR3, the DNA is TGTGCCAGCTCACCGAGGCACGCTGGAAACACCATATATTTT.

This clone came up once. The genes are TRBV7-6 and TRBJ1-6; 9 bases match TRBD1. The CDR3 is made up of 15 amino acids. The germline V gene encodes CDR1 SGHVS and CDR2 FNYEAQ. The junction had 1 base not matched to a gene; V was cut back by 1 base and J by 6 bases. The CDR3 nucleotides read TGTGCCAGCAGCTTAGGGGGACAGGGTAATTCACCCCTCCACTTT. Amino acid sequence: CASSLGGQGNSPLHF.

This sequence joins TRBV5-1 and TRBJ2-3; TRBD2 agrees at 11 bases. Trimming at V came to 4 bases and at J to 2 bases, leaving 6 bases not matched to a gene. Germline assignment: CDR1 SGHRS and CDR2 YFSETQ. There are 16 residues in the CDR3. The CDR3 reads CASSRGTSGPTDTQYF. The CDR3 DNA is TGCGCCAGCAGCAGGGGGACTAGCGGACCCACAGATACGCAGTATTTT.

CDR3 in amino acids: CASSPSVTGYGYTF. The CDR3 DNA is TGTGCCAGCAGCCCATCTGTGACCGGCTATGGCTACACCTTC. The V and J genes are TRBV13 and TRBJ1-2; D unclear. The CDR3 length is 14 residues. V lost 5 bases to trimming and J lost 4 bases, with 14 bases between them. CDR1 and CDR2 (germline): PRHDT, FYEKMQ (reference sequence).

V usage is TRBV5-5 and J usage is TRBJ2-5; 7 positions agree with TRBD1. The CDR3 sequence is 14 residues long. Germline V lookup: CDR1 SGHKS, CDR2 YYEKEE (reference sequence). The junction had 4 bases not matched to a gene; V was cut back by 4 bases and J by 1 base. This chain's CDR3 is CASSKGQRQETQYF. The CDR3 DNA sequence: TGTGCCAGCAGCAAGGGACAGCGCCAAGAGACCCAGTACTTC. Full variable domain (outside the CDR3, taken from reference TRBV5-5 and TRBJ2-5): DAGVTQSPTHLIKTRGQQVTLRCSPISGHKSVSWYQQVLGQGPQFIFQYYEKEERGRGNFPDRFSARQFPNYSSELNVNALLLGDSALYLCASSKGQRQETQYFGPGTRLLVL.

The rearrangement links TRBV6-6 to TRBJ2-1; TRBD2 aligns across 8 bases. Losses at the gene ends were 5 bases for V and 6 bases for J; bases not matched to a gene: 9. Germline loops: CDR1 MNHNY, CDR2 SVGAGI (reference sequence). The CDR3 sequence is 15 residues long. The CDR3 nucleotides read TGTGCCAGCAGTGAGCCGGGACTAGAAGCCAATGAGCAGTTCTTC. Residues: CASSEPGLEANEQFF.

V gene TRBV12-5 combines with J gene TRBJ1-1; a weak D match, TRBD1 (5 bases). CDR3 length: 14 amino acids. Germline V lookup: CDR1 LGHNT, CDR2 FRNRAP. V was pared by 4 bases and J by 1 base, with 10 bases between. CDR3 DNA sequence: TGTGCTAGTGGTTGGGGGAGGGCGAACACTGAAGCTTTCTTT. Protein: CASGWGRANTEAFF. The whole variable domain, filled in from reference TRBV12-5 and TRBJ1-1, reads DARVTQTPRHKVTEMGQEVTMRCQPILGHNTVFWYRQTMMQGLELLAYFRNRAPLDDSGMPKDRFSAEMPDATLATLKIQPSEPRDSAVYFCASGWGRANTEAFFGQGTRLTVV.

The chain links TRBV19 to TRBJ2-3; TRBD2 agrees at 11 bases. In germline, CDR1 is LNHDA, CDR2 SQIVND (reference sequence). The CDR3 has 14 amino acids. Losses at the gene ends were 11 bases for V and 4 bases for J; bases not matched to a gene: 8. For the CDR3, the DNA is TGTGCCTCGTATAGCGGGAGGGCCGCAGATACGCAGTATTTT. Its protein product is CASYSGRAADTQYF.

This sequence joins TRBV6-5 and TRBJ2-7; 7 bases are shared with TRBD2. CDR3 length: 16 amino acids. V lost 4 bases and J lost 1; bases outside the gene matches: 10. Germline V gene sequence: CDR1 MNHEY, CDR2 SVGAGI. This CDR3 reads CASSSARGGRSYEQYF. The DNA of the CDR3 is TGTGCCAGCAGTTCCGCCCGCGGCGGGAGATCCTACGAGCAGTACTTC.

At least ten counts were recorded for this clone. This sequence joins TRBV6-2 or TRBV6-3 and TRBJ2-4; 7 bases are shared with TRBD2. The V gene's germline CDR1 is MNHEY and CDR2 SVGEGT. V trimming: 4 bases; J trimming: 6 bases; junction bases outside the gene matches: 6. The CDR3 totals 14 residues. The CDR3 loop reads CASSFGLEGNIQYF. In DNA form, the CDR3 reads TGTGCCAGCAGTTTCGGACTAGAGGGAAACATTCAGTACTTC.

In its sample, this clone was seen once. The CDR3 sequence is CASSEDPSGTGGGGNTIYF. The CDR3 region has the DNA TGCGCCAGCAGTGAGGACCCCTCCGGGACAGGGGGCGGTGGAAACACCATATATTTT. The rearrangement links TRBV10-2 to TRBJ1-3, with 12 positions matching TRBD1. The trim removed 2 bases at V and 3 bases at J, leaving 11 bases unmatched. The germline V gene has CDR1 WSHSY and CDR2 SAAADI. The CDR3 is 19 residues long.

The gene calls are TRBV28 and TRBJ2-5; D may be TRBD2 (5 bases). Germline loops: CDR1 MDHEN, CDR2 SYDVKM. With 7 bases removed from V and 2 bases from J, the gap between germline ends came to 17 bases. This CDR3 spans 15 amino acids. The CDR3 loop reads CASTKEGFAQETQYF. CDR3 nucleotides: TGTGCCAGCACCAAAGAGGGATTCGCACAAGAGACCCAGTACTTC.

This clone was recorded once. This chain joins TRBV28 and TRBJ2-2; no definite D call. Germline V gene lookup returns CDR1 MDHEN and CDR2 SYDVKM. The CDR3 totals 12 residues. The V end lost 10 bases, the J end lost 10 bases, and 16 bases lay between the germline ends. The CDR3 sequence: CATPALLEELFF. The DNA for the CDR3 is TGTGCCACCCCCGCGTTGCTTGAGGAGCTGTTTTTT.

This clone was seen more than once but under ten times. CDR3 in DNA: TGCGCCAGCAGCCAAGAACCCCTGAGTCGCAATCAGCCCCAGCATTTT. Translated, it gives CASSQEPLSRNQPQHF. The chain has TRBV4-1 and TRBJ1-5; D gene uncertain. The germline V and J ends were trimmed by 0 bases and 2 bases, with 11 bases remaining between them. Germline values: CDR1 MGHRA, CDR2 YSYEKL. The CDR3 is made up of 16 amino acids.

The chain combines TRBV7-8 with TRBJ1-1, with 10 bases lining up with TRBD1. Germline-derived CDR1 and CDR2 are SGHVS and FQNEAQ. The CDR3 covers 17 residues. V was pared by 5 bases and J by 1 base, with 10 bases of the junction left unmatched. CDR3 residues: CASSPRTGGRTNTEAFF. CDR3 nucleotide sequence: TGTGCCAGCAGCCCTAGGACAGGGGGTAGAACGAACACTGAAGCTTTCTTT.

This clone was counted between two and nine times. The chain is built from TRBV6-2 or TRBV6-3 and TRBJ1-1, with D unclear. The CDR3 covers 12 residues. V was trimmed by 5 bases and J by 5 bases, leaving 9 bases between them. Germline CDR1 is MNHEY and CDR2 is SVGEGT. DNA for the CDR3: TGTGCCAGCAGTCAAAAAGAAACTGAAGCTTTCTTT. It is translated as CASSQKETEAFF.

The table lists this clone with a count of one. The CDR3 region is CASSYGTERNEKLFF. The CDR3 nucleotides read TGTGCCAGCAGCTATGGGACCGAACGAAATGAAAAACTGTTTTTT. V is TRBV13 and J is TRBJ1-4; TRBD1 might be the D (5 bases). The CDR3 length is 15 residues. V lost 4 bases, J lost 5 bases, and 14 bases lay in between. Per the germline V gene, CDR1 is PRHDT and CDR2 is FYEKMQ (reference sequence).

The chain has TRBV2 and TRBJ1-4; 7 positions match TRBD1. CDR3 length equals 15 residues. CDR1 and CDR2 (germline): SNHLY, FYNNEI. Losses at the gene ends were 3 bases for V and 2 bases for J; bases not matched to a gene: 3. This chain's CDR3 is CASSDTGATNEKLFF. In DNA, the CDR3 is TGTGCCAGCAGTGATACAGGGGCGACTAATGAAAAACTGTTTTTT.

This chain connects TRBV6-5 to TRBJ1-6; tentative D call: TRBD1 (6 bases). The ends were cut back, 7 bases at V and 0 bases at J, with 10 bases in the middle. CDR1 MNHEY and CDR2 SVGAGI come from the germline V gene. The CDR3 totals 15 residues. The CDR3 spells CASNQGNSYNSPLHF. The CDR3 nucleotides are TGTGCCAGCAACCAGGGGAACTCCTATAATTCACCCCTCCACTTT.